This T cell receptor (beta chain) came from a study of monozygotic twins with inflammatory bowel disease. The CDR3 runs 14 residues. Germline values: CDR1 SGHRS, CDR2 YFSETQ. TCRdb re-called the 5' RACE reads and catalogs CDR3 proteins one per entry, DNA excluded. Recorded for this sample: 110,000 or so distinct CDR3 sequences. The J gene is TRBJ2-5, the V gene TRBV5-1. Sequenced sample: blood. This receptor was taken from a human donor with ulcerative colitis or Crohn's disease, or a healthy co-twin of an affected twin (not recorded which). The CDR3 here is CASSSSQIQETQYF.